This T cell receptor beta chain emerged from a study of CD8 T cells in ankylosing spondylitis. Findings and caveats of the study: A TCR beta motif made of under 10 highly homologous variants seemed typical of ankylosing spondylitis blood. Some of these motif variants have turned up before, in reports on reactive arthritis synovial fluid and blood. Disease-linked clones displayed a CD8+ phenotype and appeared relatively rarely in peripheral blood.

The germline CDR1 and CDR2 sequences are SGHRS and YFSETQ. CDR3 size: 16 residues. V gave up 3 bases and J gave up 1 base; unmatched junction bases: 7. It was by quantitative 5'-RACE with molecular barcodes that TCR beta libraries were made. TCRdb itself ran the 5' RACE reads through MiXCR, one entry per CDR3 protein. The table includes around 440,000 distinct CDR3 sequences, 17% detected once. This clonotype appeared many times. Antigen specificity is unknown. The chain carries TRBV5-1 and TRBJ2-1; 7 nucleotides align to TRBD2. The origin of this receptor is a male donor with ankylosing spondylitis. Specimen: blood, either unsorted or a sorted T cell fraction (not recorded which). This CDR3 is CASSSRGGGSYNEQFF. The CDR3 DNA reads TGCGCCAGCAGCTCCCGTGGGGGGGGATCCTACAATGAGCAGTTCTTC.